This is a list of T cell receptor beta chains from one sample in a study of T cell responses to AZD1222 COVID-19 vaccine. Profiling relied on immunoSEQ multiplex PCR, and the TCRdb table lists in-frame clones only, not all of them. Among about 180,000 clones, approximately 94% were seen once, and the ten largest hold 2.6%. Source: peripheral blood, taken on day 0 of AZD1222 vaccination. Receptors originate from an adult in good health. Each CDR3 is given with its conserved first and last residue. Each record gives: clone size, V gene, D gene, J gene, CDR3 DNA, CDR3 protein. D genes are given only for firm matches. Expanded clones are given a class, and other clones once, few, many or no size at all.

clone_size: NA; v_call: TRBV25-1; d_call: NA; j_call: TRBJ2-1; cdr3_nt: TGTGCCAGCAACCAATACAATGAGCAGTTCTTC; cdr3_aa: CASNQYNEQFF
clone_size: NA; v_call: TRBV7-9; d_call: NA; j_call: TRBJ1-1; cdr3_nt: TGTGCCAGCAGCCCCGGCCCTGAAGCTTTCTTT; cdr3_aa: CASSPGPEAFF
clone_size: NA; v_call: TRBV5-1; d_call: NA; j_call: TRBJ1-3; cdr3_nt: TGCGCCAGCAGCCTTGACAGGGGAAACACCATATATTTT; cdr3_aa: CASSLDRGNTIYF
clone_size: NA; v_call: TRBV30; d_call: TRBD2; j_call: TRBJ2-1; cdr3_nt: TGTGCCTGGAGTGTACCCACGGGCGGGAGGGCCAGCAATGAGCAGTTCTTC; cdr3_aa: CAWSVPTGGRASNEQFF
clone_size: NA; v_call: TRBV5-6; d_call: NA; j_call: TRBJ2-5; cdr3_nt: TGTGCCAGCAGCTTCCTTCGTACAGCGGAAGGGGAGGAGACCCAGTACTTC; cdr3_aa: CASSFLRTAEGEETQYF
clone_size: NA; v_call: TRBV5-6; d_call: NA; j_call: TRBJ2-7; cdr3_nt: TGTGCCAGCAGCTTCAGCTCCTACGAGCAGTACTTC; cdr3_aa: CASSFSSYEQYF
clone_size: NA; v_call: TRBV11-2; d_call: NA; j_call: TRBJ1-1; cdr3_nt: TGTGCCAGCAGCTTAAATCCCCCAGGGCTTACGACTGAAGCTTTCTTT; cdr3_aa: CASSLNPPGLTTEAFF
clone_size: NA; v_call: TRBV6-5; d_call: NA; j_call: TRBJ1-4; cdr3_nt: TGTGCCAGCAGCAATCAAGCAACTAATGAAAAACTGTTTTTT; cdr3_aa: CASSNQATNEKLFF
clone_size: NA; v_call: TRBV7-2; d_call: NA; j_call: TRBJ2-7; cdr3_nt: TGTGCCAGCAGCTTAGCGGCCGGAAGCTCCTACGAGCAGTACTTC; cdr3_aa: CASSLAAGSSYEQYF
clone_size: NA; v_call: TRBV18; d_call: NA; j_call: TRBJ1-2; cdr3_nt: TGTGCCAGCTCACCTCTCACCGCCAGGGTTGGGGACTATGGCTACACCTTC; cdr3_aa: CASSPLTARVGDYGYTF
clone_size: NA; v_call: TRBV27; d_call: NA; j_call: TRBJ1-2; cdr3_nt: TGTGCCAGCAGGAAGACAGGCCGAGGGAACTATGGCTACACCTTC; cdr3_aa: CASRKTGRGNYGYTF
clone_size: NA; v_call: TRBV30; d_call: NA; j_call: TRBJ1-2; cdr3_nt: TGTGCCTGGAGCCGGGACCGCCCAAGGGGGGACACCTTC; cdr3_aa: CAWSRDRPRGDTF
clone_size: NA; v_call: TRBV7-9; d_call: TRBD2; j_call: TRBJ2-1; cdr3_nt: TGTGCCAGCCACAAAATAGGAGCGGGAGGGCCGGATGAGCAGTTCTTC; cdr3_aa: CASHKIGAGGPDEQFF
clone_size: NA; v_call: TRBV6-5; d_call: NA; j_call: TRBJ1-1; cdr3_nt: TGTGCCAGCAGTTTACCAGAAGGCACTGAAGCTTTCTTT; cdr3_aa: CASSLPEGTEAFF
clone_size: NA; v_call: TRBV3-1/TRBV3-2; d_call: TRBD1; j_call: TRBJ1-1; cdr3_nt: TGTGCCAGCAGCCAAGTTGCCGGGACAGGGAACACTGAAGCTTTCTTT; cdr3_aa: CASSQVAGTGNTEAFF
clone_size: NA; v_call: TRBV5-1; d_call: NA; j_call: TRBJ2-1; cdr3_nt: TGCGCCAGCAGCTTGGCAGGCTCCTACAATGAGCAGTTCTTC; cdr3_aa: CASSLAGSYNEQFF
clone_size: NA; v_call: TRBV6-2/TRBV6-3; d_call: NA; j_call: TRBJ1-1; cdr3_nt: TGTGCCAGCAGTTACTCGGGGAGAGCGAACACTGAAGCTTTCTTT; cdr3_aa: CASSYSGRANTEAFF
clone_size: NA; v_call: TRBV7-9; d_call: NA; j_call: TRBJ2-3; cdr3_nt: TGTGCCAGCAGCTTAGAAACAGGGCTAACAGATACGCAGTATTTT; cdr3_aa: CASSLETGLTDTQYF
clone_size: NA; v_call: TRBV28; d_call: TRBD2; j_call: TRBJ2-1; cdr3_nt: TGTGCCAGCAGCTCACTAGCGGGAGGGCCCAGGGAGCAGTTCTTC; cdr3_aa: CASSSLAGGPREQFF
clone_size: NA; v_call: TRBV6-5; d_call: TRBD1; j_call: TRBJ1-1; cdr3_nt: TGTGCCAGCGGGACAGGGGTGAACACTGAAGCTTTCTTT; cdr3_aa: CASGTGVNTEAFF
clone_size: NA; v_call: TRBV6-4; d_call: NA; j_call: TRBJ2-1; cdr3_nt: TGTGCCAGCAGTGAAGGAGGGGGAGGGCATTATGAGCAGTTCTTC; cdr3_aa: CASSEGGGGHYEQFF
clone_size: NA; v_call: TRBV28; d_call: NA; j_call: TRBJ1-1; cdr3_nt: TGTGCCAGCAGGTCCGAGGGGACTGTTAACACTGAAGCTTTCTTT; cdr3_aa: CASRSEGTVNTEAFF
clone_size: once; v_call: TRBV3-1/TRBV3-2; d_call: NA; j_call: TRBJ1-1; cdr3_nt: TGTGCCAGCAGCCAAGTGGGGATTGAAGCTTTCTTT; cdr3_aa: CASSQVGIEAFF
clone_size: NA; v_call: TRBV3-1/TRBV3-2; d_call: NA; j_call: TRBJ1-2; cdr3_nt: TGTGCCAGCAGCCAACTGACAGAGTATGGCTACACCTTC; cdr3_aa: CASSQLTEYGYTF
clone_size: NA; v_call: TRBV12-3/TRBV12-4; d_call: NA; j_call: TRBJ1-1; cdr3_nt: TGTGCCAGCAGCTGGACGGATCTCGGGGCTTTCTTT; cdr3_aa: CASSWTDLGAFF
clone_size: NA; v_call: TRBV10-3; d_call: NA; j_call: TRBJ2-7; cdr3_nt: TGTGCCATCAGTGGGCCTACTAGCACCTACGAGCAGTACTTC; cdr3_aa: CAISGPTSTYEQYF
clone_size: NA; v_call: TRBV7-2; d_call: NA; j_call: TRBJ1-6; cdr3_nt: TGTGCCAGCAGCTTATCGGGATATAATTCACCCCTCCACTTT; cdr3_aa: CASSLSGYNSPLHF
clone_size: NA; v_call: TRBV3-1/TRBV3-2; d_call: NA; j_call: TRBJ2-7; cdr3_nt: TGTGCCAGCAGCGAAGTGCATTTGAACAGGGAGGGCTCCTACGAGCAGTACTTC; cdr3_aa: CASSEVHLNREGSYEQYF
clone_size: NA; v_call: TRBV15; d_call: TRBD2; j_call: TRBJ2-3; cdr3_nt: TGTGCCACCAGCAGGGGGACTAGCGGAAACACAGATACGCAGTATTTT; cdr3_aa: CATSRGTSGNTDTQYF
clone_size: NA; v_call: TRBV18; d_call: TRBD2; j_call: TRBJ2-1; cdr3_nt: TGTGCCAGCTCACGGAACACCCGACTAGCGGGGGCATACAATGAGCAGTTCTTC; cdr3_aa: CASSRNTRLAGAYNEQFF
clone_size: NA; v_call: TRBV5-1; d_call: TRBD1; j_call: TRBJ1-2; cdr3_nt: TGCGCCAGCAGCTTTAATTCCGGGACAGGGTATGGCTACACCTTC; cdr3_aa: CASSFNSGTGYGYTF
clone_size: NA; v_call: TRBV18; d_call: TRBD2; j_call: TRBJ2-1; cdr3_nt: TGTGCCAGCTCTCCCGGGACTAGGACGGTCAATGAGCAGTTCTTC; cdr3_aa: CASSPGTRTVNEQFF
clone_size: NA; v_call: TRBV27; d_call: TRBD1; j_call: TRBJ1-4; cdr3_nt: TGTGCCAGCAGTCCAAACAGGGGGCCGGCGACTAATGAAAAACTGTTTTTT; cdr3_aa: CASSPNRGPATNEKLFF
clone_size: NA; v_call: TRBV28; d_call: NA; j_call: TRBJ2-1; cdr3_nt: TGTGCCAGCAGTACGTGGGCCTACAATGAGCAGTTCTTC; cdr3_aa: CASSTWAYNEQFF
clone_size: NA; v_call: TRBV18; d_call: NA; j_call: TRBJ2-5; cdr3_nt: TGTGCCAGCTCACCGATACAGGGAGAACAAGAGACCCAGTACTTC; cdr3_aa: CASSPIQGEQETQYF
clone_size: NA; v_call: TRBV13; d_call: TRBD2; j_call: TRBJ2-1; cdr3_nt: TGTGCCAGCAGCTTTAGCGGGATCTACAATGAGCAGTTCTTC; cdr3_aa: CASSFSGIYNEQFF
clone_size: NA; v_call: TRBV14; d_call: NA; j_call: TRBJ2-3; cdr3_nt: TGTGCCAGCAGCCAAGGGGGAGCAGATACGCAGTATTTT; cdr3_aa: CASSQGGADTQYF